This T cell receptor beta chain was sequenced for a study of response to subunit inactivated influenza vaccine. Study-wide results and caveats: Each seasonal influenza vaccination, the authors suggested, recruits few new T cells.

TCRdb reanalysed the RT-PCR reads using MiXCR and keeps one entry per CDR3 protein. The table has 500,000 or so distinct CDR3 sequences, 16% seen once. V lost 4 bases to trimming and J lost 7 bases; unmatched junction nucleotides: 4. Germline V gene data show CDR1 as SGHRS and CDR2 as YFSETQ. The CDR3 runs to 13 residues. For this clonotype: Its antigen is still unknown.

The receptor was isolated from a man between 50 and 69 years old who received an inactivated influenza vaccine. The sequencing here drew on CD4+ T cells sorted from PBMCs, taken less than 30 months after vaccination. This chain links TRBV5-1 with TRBJ1-5, with TRBD1 matching over 8 bases. The DNA of the CDR3 is TGCGCCAGCAGCCAACAGGGGGGGCAGCCCCAGCATTTT. The encoded protein is CASSQQGGQPQHF.